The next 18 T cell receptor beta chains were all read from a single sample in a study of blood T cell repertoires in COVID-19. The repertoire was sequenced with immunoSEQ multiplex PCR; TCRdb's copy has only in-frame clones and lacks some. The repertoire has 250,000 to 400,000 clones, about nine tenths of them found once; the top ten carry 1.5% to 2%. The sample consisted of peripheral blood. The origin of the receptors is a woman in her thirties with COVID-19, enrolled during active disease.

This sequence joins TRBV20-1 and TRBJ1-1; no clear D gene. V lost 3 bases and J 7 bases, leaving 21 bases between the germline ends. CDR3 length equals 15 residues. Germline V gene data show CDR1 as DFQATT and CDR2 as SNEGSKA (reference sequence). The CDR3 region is CSASVVAGWAGEAFF. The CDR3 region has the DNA TGCAGTGCTAGTGTAGTAGCTGGGTGGGCGGGTGAAGCTTTCTTT.

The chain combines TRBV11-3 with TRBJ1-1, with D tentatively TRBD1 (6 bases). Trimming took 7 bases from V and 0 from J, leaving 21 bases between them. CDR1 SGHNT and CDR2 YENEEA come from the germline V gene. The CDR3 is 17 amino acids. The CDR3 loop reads CASTRRGGQGMNTEAFF. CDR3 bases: TGTGCCAGCACCCGGAGGGGGGGCCAAGGAATGAACACTGAAGCTTTCTTT.

CDR3 in DNA: TGTGCCAGCAGCCGACACAGGGTGGATGAGCAGTTCTTC. Amino acids: CASSRHRVDEQFF. This chain uses TRBV4-2 with TRBJ2-1; D might be TRBD1 (6 bases). Germline CDR1 LGHNA, CDR2 YNFKEQ. Trimming shortened V by 4 bases and J by 8 bases, and 12 bases separated the two germline ends. The CDR3 totals 13 residues.

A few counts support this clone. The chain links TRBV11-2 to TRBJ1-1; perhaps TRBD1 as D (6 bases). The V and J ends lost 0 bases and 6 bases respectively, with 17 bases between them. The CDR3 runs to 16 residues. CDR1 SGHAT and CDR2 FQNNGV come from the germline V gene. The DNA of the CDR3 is TGTGCCAGCAGCTTAGATTTAAATTGGGGGCTTGCTGAAGCTTTCTTT. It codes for CASSLDLNWGLAEAFF.

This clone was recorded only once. The CDR3 reads CASSSSPGGSYNEQFF. The CDR3 coding sequence is TGTGCCAGCAGCTCCTCGCCGGGAGGCTCCTACAATGAGCAGTTCTTC. V is TRBV27 and J is TRBJ2-1; 7 nucleotides agree with TRBD2. This CDR3 is 16 amino acids long. CDR1 and CDR2 (germline): MNHEY, SMNVEV (reference sequence). V shed 6 bases and J 0 bases; nucleotides not matched to a gene: 8.

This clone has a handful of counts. CDR3 loop: CASRNGQGGLSTLLAKNIQYF. The CDR3, as DNA: TGTGCCAGCAGAAACGGACAGGGGGGTCTTTCCACCCTTTTAGCCAAAAACATTCAGTACTTC. The chain recombines TRBV28 with TRBJ2-4; TRBD1 agrees at 10 bases. After removal of 6 bases from V and 0 bases from J, the junction contained 20 bases not matched to a gene. The CDR3 covers 21 residues. CDR1 MDHEN and CDR2 SYDVKM come from the germline V gene.

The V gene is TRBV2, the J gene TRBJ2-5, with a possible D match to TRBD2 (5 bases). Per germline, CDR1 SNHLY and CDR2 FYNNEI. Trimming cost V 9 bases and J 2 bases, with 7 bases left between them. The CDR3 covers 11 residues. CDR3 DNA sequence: TGTGCCAGGGAGGTTCAAGAGACCCAGTACTTC. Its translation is CAREVQETQYF.

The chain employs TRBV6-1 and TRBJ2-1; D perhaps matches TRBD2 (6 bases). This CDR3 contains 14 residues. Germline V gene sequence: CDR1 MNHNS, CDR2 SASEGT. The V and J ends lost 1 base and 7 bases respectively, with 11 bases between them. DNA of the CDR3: TGTGCCAGCAGTGAAGATCCGGGGGTGAATGAGCAGTTCTTC. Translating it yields CASSEDPGVNEQFF.

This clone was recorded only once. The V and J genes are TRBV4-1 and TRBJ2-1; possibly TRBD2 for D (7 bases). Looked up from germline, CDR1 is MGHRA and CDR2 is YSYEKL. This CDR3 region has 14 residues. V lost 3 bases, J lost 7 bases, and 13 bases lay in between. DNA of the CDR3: TGCGCCAGCAGCCAGGGGGGGGCTTCGAATGAGCAGTTCTTC. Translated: CASSQGGASNEQFF.

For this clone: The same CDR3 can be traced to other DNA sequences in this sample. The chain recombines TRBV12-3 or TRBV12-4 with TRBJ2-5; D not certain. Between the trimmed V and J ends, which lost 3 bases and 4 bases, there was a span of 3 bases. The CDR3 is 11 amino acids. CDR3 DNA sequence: TGTGCCAGCAGTTTCGGAGAGACCCAGTACTTC. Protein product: CASSFGETQYF.

In DNA form, the CDR3 reads TGCGCCAGCAGCCCGGACAGGGGGAATGGCTACACCTTC. Translation gives CASSPDRGNGYTF. This rearrangement joins TRBV4-1 to TRBJ1-2; 10 bases align to TRBD1. The CDR3 consists of 13 residues. J lost 6 bases, V lost 4 bases, and 2 bases had no gene match. Germline values: CDR1 MGHRA, CDR2 YSYEKL.

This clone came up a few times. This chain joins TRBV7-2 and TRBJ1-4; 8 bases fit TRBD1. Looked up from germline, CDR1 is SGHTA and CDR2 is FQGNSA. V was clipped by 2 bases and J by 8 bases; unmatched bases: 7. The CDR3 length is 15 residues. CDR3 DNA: TGTGCCAGCAGCTTAAGGCAGGGGGCGGGGGAAAAACTGTTTTTT. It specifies CASSLRQGAGEKLFF.

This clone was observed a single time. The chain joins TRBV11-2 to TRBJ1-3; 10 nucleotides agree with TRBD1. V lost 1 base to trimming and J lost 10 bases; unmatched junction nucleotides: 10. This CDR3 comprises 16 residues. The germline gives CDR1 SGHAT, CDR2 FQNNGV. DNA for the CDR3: TGTGCCAGCAGCTTAGCCCGGGACAGGGGCTTTGGGACCATATATTTT. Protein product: CASSLARDRGFGTIYF.

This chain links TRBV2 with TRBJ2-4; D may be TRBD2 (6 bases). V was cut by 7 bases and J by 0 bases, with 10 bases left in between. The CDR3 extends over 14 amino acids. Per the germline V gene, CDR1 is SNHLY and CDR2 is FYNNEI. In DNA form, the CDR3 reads TGTGCCAGCATGGCGGGGCTAGCCAAAAACATTCAGTACTTC. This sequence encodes CASMAGLAKNIQYF.

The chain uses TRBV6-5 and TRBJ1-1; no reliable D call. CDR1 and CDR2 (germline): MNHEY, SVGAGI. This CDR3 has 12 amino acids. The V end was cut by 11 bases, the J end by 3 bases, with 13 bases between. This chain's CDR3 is CAGLDSHTEAFF. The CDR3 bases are TGTGCCGGCCTTGATTCCCACACTGAAGCTTTCTTT.

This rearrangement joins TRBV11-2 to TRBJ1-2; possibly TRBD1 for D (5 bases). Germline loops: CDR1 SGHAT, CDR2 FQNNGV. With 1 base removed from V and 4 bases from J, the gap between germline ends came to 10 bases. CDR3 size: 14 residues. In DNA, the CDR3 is TGTGCCAGCAGCTTAGGAAAACAGGTCTATGGCTACACCTTC. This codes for CASSLGKQVYGYTF. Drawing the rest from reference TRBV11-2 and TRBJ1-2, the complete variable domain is EAGVAQSPRYKIIEKRQSVAFWCNPISGHATLYWYQQILGQGPKLLIQFQNNGVVDDSQLPKDRFSAERLKGVDSTLKIQPAKLEDSAVYLCASSLGKQVYGYTFGSGTRLTVV.

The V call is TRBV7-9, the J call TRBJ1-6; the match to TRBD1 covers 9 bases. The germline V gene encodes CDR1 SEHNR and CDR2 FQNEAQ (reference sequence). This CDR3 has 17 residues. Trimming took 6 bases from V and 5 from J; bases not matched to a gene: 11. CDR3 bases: TGTGCCAGCAGTCGGTCAGACAGGGGGAAGAATAATTCACCCCTCCACTTT. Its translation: CASSRSDRGKNNSPLHF.

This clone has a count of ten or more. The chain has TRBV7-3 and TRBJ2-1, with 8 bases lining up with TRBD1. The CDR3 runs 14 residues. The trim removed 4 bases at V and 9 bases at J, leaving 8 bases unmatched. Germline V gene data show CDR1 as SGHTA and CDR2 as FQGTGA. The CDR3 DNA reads TGTGCCAGCAGCTCGCCCGGACAGGGTAGTGAGCAGTTCTTC. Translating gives CASSSPGQGSEQFF.